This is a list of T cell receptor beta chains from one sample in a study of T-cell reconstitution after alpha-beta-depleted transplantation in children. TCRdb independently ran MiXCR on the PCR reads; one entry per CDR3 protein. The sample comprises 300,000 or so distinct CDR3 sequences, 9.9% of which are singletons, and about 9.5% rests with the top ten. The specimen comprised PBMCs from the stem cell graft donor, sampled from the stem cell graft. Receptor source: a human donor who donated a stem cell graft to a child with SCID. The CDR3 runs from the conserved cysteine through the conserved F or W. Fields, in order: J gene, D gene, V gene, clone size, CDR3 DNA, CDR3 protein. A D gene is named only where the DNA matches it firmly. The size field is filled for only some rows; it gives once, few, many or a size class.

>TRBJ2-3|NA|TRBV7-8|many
TGTGCCAGCAGGAAACGCTTGGGGACAGATACGCAGTATTTT
CASRKRLGTDTQYF
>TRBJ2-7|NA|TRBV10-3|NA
TGTGCCATCAGTGAATCCTCGGTGACTAGTCTGGGGCAGTACTTC
CAISESSVTSLGQYF
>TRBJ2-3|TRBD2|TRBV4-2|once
TGTGCCAGCAGCCAACCTTTCAGCGGGGTAGCCGATACGCAGTATTTT
CASSQPFSGVADTQYF
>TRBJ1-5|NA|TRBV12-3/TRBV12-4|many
TGTGCCAGCAGTCCACAGGGACGGAAACAGCCCCAGCATTTT
CASSPQGRKQPQHF
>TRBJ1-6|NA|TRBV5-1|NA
TGCGCCAGCAGCTCCGCGACCCGGGAAGGGTCACCCCTCCACTTT
CASSSATREGSPLHF
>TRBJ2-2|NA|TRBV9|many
TGTGCCAGCAGCGTAGAAACAGGGTCCGGGGAGCTGTTTTTT
CASSVETGSGELFF
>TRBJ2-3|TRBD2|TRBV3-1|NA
TGTGCCAGCAGCCAAGGCTCCCCGGGACTAGCGGGGGGGTTCACAGATACGCAGTATTTT
CASSQGSPGLAGGFTDTQYF
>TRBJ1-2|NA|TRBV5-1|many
TGCGCCAGCAGCTTGCACGGGGTTGGCTACACCTTC
CASSLHGVGYTF
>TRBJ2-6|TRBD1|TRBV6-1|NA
TGTGCCAGCACTCCCTCCGGGACAGGGATCTCTGGGGCCAACGTCCTGACTTTC
CASTPSGTGISGANVLTF
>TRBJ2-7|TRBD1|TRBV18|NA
TGTGCCAGCTCACGAGAACGGACAGGCACAATCGAGCAGTACTTC
CASSRERTGTIEQYF
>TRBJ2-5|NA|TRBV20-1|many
TGCAGTGCTGGGCAGCCCCAAGAGACCCAGTACTTC
CSAGQPQETQYF
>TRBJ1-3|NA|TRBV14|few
TGTGCCAGCAGCCAAGTCGGGGAAAACACCATATATTTT
CASSQVGENTIYF